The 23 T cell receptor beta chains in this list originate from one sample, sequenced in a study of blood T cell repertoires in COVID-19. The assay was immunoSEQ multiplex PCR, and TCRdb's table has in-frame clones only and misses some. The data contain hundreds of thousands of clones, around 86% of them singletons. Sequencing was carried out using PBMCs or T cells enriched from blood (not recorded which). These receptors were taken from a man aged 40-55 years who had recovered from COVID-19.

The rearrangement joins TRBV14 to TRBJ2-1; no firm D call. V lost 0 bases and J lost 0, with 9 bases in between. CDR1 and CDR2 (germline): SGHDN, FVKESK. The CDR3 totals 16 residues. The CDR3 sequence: CASSQDPVPSYNEQFF. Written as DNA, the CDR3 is TGTGCCAGCAGCCAAGATCCGGTACCCTCCTACAATGAGCAGTTCTTC.

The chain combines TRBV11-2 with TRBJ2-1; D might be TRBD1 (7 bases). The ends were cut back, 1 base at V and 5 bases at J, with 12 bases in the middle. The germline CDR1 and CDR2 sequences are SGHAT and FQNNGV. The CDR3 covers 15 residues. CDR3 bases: TGTGCCAGCAGCTTAGCAGGGGGGCGTCACAATGAGCAGTTCTTC. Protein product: CASSLAGGRHNEQFF.

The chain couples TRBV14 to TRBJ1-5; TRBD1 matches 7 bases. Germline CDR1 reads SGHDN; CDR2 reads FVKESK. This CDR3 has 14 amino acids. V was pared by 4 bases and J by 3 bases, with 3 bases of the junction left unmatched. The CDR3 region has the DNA TGTGCCAGCAGCCGACAGGGCGTCAATCAGCCCCAGCATTTT. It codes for CASSRQGVNQPQHF.

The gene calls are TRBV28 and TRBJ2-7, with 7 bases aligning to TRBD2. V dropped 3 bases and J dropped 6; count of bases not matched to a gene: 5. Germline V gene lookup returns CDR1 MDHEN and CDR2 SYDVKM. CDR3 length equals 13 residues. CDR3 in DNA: TGTGCCAGCAGTTTCCGGGGGGTCCCCGAGCAGTACTTC. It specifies CASSFRGVPEQYF.

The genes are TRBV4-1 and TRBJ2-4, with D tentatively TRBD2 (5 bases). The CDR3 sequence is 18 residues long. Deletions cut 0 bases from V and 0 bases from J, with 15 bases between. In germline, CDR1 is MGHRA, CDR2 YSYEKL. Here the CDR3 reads CASSQDLRAPLAKNIQYF. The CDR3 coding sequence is TGCGCCAGCAGCCAAGATTTGAGGGCTCCGCTAGCCAAAAACATTCAGTACTTC.

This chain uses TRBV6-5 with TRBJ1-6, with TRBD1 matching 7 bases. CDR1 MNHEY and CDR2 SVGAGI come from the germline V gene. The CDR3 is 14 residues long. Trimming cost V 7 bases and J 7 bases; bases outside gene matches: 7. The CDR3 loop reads CASNKGTANSPLHF. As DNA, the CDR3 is TGTGCCAGCAATAAAGGGACAGCGAATTCACCCCTCCACTTT.

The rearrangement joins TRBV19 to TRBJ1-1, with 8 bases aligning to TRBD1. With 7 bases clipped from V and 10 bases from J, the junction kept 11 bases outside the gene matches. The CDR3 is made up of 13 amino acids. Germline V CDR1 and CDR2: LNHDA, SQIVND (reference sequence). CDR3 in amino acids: CASTSTGGRRAFF. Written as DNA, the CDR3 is TGTGCCAGTACCTCCACAGGGGGGAGAAGAGCTTTCTTT.

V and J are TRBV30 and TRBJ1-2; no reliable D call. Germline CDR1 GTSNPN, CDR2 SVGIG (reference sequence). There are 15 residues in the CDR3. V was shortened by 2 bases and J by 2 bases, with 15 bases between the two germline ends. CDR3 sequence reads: CAWSTPGVSNYGYTF. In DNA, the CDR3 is TGTGCCTGGAGTACCCCGGGAGTCTCCAACTATGGCTACACCTTC.

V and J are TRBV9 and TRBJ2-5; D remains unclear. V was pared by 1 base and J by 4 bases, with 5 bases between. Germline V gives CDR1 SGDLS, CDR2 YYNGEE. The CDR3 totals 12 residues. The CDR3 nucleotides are TGTGCCAGCAGCGTAAGCCTAGAGACCCAGTACTTC. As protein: CASSVSLETQYF.

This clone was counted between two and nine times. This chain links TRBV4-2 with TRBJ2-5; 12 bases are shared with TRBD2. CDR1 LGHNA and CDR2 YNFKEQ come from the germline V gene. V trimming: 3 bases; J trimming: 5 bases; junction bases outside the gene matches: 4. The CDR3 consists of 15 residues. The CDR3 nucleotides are TGTGCCAGCAGCCATTCTAGCGGGAGGGCCGAGACCCAGTACTTC. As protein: CASSHSSGRAETQYF.

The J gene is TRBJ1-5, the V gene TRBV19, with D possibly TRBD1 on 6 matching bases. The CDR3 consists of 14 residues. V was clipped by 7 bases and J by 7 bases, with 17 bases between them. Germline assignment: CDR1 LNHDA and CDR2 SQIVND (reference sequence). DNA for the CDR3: TGTGCCAGTACCGAGAGCAGGGGAAGCCAGCCCCAGCATTTT. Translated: CASTESRGSQPQHF.

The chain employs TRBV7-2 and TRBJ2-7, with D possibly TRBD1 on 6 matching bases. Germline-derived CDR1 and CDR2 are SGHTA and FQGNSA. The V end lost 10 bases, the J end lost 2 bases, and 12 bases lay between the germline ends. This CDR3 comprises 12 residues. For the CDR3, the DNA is TGTGCCATCGGCACAGGGCCCTACGAGCAGTACTTC. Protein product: CAIGTGPYEQYF.

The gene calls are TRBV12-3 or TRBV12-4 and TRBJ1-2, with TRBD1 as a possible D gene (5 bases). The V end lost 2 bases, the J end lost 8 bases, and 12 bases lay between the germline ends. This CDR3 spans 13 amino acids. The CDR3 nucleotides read TGTGCCAGCAGTTTACGGGGGACTGGGGGCTACACCTTC. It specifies CASSLRGTGGYTF.

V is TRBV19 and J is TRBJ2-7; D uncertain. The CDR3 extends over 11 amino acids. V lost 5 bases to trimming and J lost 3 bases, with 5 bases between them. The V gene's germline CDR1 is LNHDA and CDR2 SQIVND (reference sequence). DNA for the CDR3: TGTGCCAGTAGTTCTCGCTACGAGCAGTACTTC. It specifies CASSSRYEQYF.

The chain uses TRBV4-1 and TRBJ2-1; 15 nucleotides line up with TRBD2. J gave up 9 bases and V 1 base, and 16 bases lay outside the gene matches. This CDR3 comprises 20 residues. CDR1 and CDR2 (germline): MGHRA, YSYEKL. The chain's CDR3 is CASSQGTSGRAYFPFGEQFF. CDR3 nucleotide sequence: TGCGCCAGCAGCCAAGGGACTAGCGGGAGGGCCTATTTTCCTTTCGGTGAGCAGTTCTTC.

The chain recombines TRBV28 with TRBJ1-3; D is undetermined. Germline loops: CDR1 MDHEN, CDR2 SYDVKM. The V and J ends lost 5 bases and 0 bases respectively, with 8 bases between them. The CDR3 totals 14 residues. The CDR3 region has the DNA TGTGCCAGCAGTCCGCGCTTCTCTGGAAACACCATATATTTT. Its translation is CASSPRFSGNTIYF.

CDR3 nucleotides: TGTGCCAGTAGCCATTTAGGATCCCCCAGGCAAAACATTCAGTACTTC. This encodes CASSHLGSPRQNIQYF. The chain employs TRBV19 and TRBJ2-4; D remains ambiguous. Germline values: CDR1 LNHDA, CDR2 SQIVND (reference sequence). The CDR3 loop spans 16 amino acids. V was shortened by 6 bases and J by 5 bases, with 20 bases between the two germline ends.

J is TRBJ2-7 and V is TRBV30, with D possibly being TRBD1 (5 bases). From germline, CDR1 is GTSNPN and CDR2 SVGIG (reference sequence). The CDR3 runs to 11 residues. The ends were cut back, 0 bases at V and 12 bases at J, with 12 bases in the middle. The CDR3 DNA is TGTGCCTGGAGTGTATCGACAGACTCGTACTTC. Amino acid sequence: CAWSVSTDSYF.

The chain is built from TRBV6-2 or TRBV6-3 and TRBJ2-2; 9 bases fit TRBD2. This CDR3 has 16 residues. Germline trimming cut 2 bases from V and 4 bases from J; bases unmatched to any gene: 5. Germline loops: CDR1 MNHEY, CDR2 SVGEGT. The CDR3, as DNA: TGTGCCAGCAGTTACGTCCTAGCGGGGCCCACCGGGGAGCTGTTTTTT. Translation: CASSYVLAGPTGELFF.

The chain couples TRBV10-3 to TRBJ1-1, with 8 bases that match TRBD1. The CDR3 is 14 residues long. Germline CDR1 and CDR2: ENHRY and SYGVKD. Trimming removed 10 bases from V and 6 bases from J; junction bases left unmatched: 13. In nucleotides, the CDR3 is TGTGCCACCCAAATCGACAGGGGATTGTCTGAAGCTTTCTTT. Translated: CATQIDRGLSEAFF.

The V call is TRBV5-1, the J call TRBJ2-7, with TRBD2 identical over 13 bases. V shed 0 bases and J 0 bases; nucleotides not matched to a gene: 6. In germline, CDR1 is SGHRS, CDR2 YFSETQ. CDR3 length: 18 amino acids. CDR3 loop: CASSLAPTSGGSSYEQYF. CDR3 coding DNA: TGCGCCAGCAGCTTGGCGCCGACTAGCGGGGGGTCCTCCTACGAGCAGTACTTC.

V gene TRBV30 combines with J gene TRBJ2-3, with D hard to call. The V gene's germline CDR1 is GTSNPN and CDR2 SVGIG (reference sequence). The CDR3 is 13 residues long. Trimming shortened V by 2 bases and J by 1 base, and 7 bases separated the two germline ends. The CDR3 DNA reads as TGTGCCTGGAGTTGGGCCCGCACAGATACGCAGTATTTT. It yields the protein CAWSWARTDTQYF.

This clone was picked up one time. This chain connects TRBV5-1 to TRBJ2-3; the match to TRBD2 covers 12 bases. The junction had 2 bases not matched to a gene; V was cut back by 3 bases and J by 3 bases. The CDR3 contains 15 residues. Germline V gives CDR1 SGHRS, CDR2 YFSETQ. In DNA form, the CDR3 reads TGCGCCAGCAGCTCCGGACTAGCGGGGACAGATACGCAGTATTTT. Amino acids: CASSSGLAGTDTQYF.